This record concerns one T cell receptor beta chain sequence. Genomic DNA acted as the template from which TCR beta VDJ combination and CDR3 sequence profiling were carried out. TCRdb recomputed calls from the reads with MiXCR, one row per CDR3 protein. The sample lists more than 150,000 distinct CDR3 sequences, about 44% occurring once. This sample stems from a study of CD8+CD57+ T cells in acquired aplastic anemia. CDR1 is MNHEY, CDR2 SVGAGI, per germline. This CDR3 comprises 15 residues. The ends were cut back, 2 bases at V and 4 bases at J, with 14 bases in the middle. By flow cytometry, patients selected for sequencing had shown an expansion of CD8+CD57+ cells. Severe acquired aplastic anemia affected all patients.

Sequences were obtained from sorted CD4+, CD8+, or CD8+CD57+ T cells (not recorded which) from PBMCs. This sequence originates from a human donor with aplastic anemia. The chain carries TRBV6-5 and TRBJ1-1; D not resolved. CDR3 in DNA: TGTGCCAGCAGTTACGCCGGGCCCGGTGGCACTGAAGCTTTCTTT. It translates to CASSYAGPGGTEAFF.